This T cell receptor (beta chain) was captured in a study of beta chain features in type 1 diabetes. Reverse transcription of all isolated RNA meant that expressed TCRB transcripts were sequenced. Measured with immunoSEQ multiplex PCR; TCRdb has only the in-frame clones, and not every one. The sample contains hundreds of thousands of clones, around an eighth of which appear only once. In regard to this clone: Its antigen is unidentified.

Whole-study results and caveats: Type 1 diabetes patients had TCRB CDR3s that were shorter (moderately but significantly so) in all four CD4+ subsets.

Unmatched junction bases numbered 10, after V lost 4 bases and J lost 6 bases. The CDR3 length is 17 residues. Germline CDR1 reads LGHNA; CDR2 reads YSLEER. Sequenced input: naive CD4+ T cells from blood. This chain links TRBV4-3 with TRBJ2-3, with 13 bases that match TRBD2. The clonotype comes from a young man with type 1 diabetes. CDR3 sequence reads: CASSLGLAGTFGDTQYF. The CDR3 DNA follows: TGCGCCAGCAGCCTGGGACTAGCGGGAACCTTTGGGGATACGCAGTATTTT.